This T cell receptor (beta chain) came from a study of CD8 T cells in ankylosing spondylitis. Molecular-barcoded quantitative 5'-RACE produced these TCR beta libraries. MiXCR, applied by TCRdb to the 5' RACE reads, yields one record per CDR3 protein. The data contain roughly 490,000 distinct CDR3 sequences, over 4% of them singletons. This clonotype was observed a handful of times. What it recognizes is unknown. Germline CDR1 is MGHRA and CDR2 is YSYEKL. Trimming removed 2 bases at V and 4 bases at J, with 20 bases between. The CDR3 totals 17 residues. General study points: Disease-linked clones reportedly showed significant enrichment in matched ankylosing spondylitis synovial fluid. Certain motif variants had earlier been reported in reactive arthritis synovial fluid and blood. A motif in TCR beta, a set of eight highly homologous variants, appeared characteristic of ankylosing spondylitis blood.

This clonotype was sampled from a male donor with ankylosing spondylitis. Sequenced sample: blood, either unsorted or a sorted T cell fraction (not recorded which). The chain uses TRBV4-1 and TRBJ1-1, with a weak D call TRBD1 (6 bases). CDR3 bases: TGCGCCAGCAGCCAAAAACAGGGCCAGGTTGTATCCACTGAAGCTTTCTTT. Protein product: CASSQKQGQVVSTEAFF.